This TCR beta chain was documented in a study of OX40 agonist ivuxolimab in advanced cancers. Study in general: Allowance was made for prior anti-PD-1, anti-PD-L1 or anti-CTLA-4 therapy, and roughly 40% had some. Whole-study results and caveats: CD8+ T cells (on average) carried more expanded clones than CD4+ T cells. Undetermined was the antigen specificity of the expanded peripheral T cells.

Assay used: immunoSEQ multiplex PCR; TCRdb lists only in-frame clones, some missing. The repertoire includes 35,000 to 40,000 clones, roughly 90% of them detected once, and 8% to 10% sits in the top ten. Trimming removed 4 bases at V and 2 bases at J, with 8 bases between. The germline gives CDR1 PRHDT, CDR2 FYEKMQ (reference sequence). The CDR3 is made up of 13 amino acids. To note about this clone: The target antigen is unknown.

This material consisted of CD4+ or CD8+ T cells sorted from blood, taken in a trial of the OX40 agonist ivuxolimab. The clonotype was recovered from an adult with an advanced solid tumor such as melanoma, head and neck, liver or kidney cancer. The chain has TRBV13 and TRBJ1-1; D unclear. The CDR3, as DNA: TGTGCCAGCAGCTCAAGGGATAACACTGAAGCTTTCTTT. Translating it yields CASSSRDNTEAFF.